This TCR beta chain was recovered during a study of T cell changes during pregnancy in multiple sclerosis. The CDR3 covers 15 residues. Repertoires were generated with immunoSEQ multiplex PCR, while TCRdb's copy carries only in-frame clones and drops some. The sample comprises roughly 47,000 clones, roughly nine tenths of which are singletons, and under 9.5% rests with the top ten. The specimen comprised CD8+ T cells from peripheral blood mononuclear cells, sampled in the second trimester of pregnancy. The genes are TRBV21-1 and TRBJ1-5; whether TRBD1, the table's D call, matches the DNA was not checked. TRBV21-1 is deemed a pseudogene. The clonotype was recovered from a female donor with multiple sclerosis, enrolled in a pregnancy study. CDR3 loop: CASSLGRNSNQPQHF. The CDR3 bases are TGTGCCAGCAGCCTTGGCAGAAATAGCAATCAGCCCCAGCATTTT.